The present entry profiles one T cell receptor beta chain with its context. This clonotype occurred many times. Its recognized antigen is unknown. Per-nucleotide qualities are absent, and no much larger clonotype sits a single base away. In the study, sorted CD4+ and CD8+ blood T cells from patients with severe aplastic anemia and from healthy subjects underwent deep sequencing of TCR repertoires. Ficoll-Paque density gradient centrifugation was used to isolate peripheral blood mononuclear cells. Before DNA extraction, CD4+ and CD8+ T cells were sorted with FACS or magnetic beads. Reading from cysteine to phenylalanine, the CDR3 counts 13 amino acids. Kept here is only the CDR3 DNA, which spans 39 bases and is read in frame from base 1. Via the germline V gene, CDR1 is LGHNA and CDR2 YSLEER. The trim is 0 bases for V and 5 bases for J, with a gap of 7 bases between the germline ends. The entry originates in a study of CD8+CD57+ T cells in acquired aplastic anemia listed by TCRdb under 2018. For the study in its entirety: DNA extracted from sorted CD4+ and CD8+ cells had a mean of approximately 3.4 ug, with a range of 0.2 to 27.4 ug. Healthy donor samples averaged roughly 9.9 million reads for CD4+ and around 12 million for CD8+ cells. On the study overall, not on this receptor specifically: Roughly 30 CD8+ CDR3 sequences were found to be shared between patients and controls, but these sequences appeared to be highly expressed in patients and within the immunodominant clones of the patients. CD8+ Simpson's diversity did not differ significantly between patients and healthy controls (P=0.060).

Genomic DNA was used as template for profiling of TCR beta VDJ combinations and CDR3 sequences. TCR repertoire sequencing was run on an Illumina HiSeq 2000. In the paper's pipeline: TRBV/TRBJ rearrangement plots, CDR3 size and DJ length profiles, and Simpson's diversity index were used to assess repertoires. The most abundant DNA sequence in the deep sequencing data was taken as the immunodominant clone. CDR3 amino acid sequences were screened for sharing across subjects and compared with published repertoires and the VDJdb database. TCRdb took the public reads, trimmed them with fastp at Q25, ran MiXCR for clone calling and kept in-frame beta chains. Rows with a matching CDR3 protein are joined into one entry that keeps the most common DNA and genes. The V and J calls come from TCRdb's annotation, not from the publication. This sample is represented by about 160,000 distinct CDR3 sequences; around 40% of them were singletons. 0.8% to 1.1% of the sample goes to the ten largest clones.

Recombination connected TRBV4-3 to TRBJ2-5, with the D gene too uncertain to name. This receptor was obtained from a human donor in good health. Sequences were obtained from sorted CD4+, CD8+, or CD8+CD57+ T cells (not recorded which) from PBMCs. DNA sequence: TGCGCCAGCAGCCAAGATCTGGCGGAGACCCAGTACTTC. It encodes CASSQDLAETQYF.